Listed below are T cell receptor beta chains from one sample, sequenced in a study of blood T cell repertoires in COVID-19. This table comes from immunoSEQ multiplex PCR, and its TCRdb copy is limited to in-frame clones, with some not included. The sample has roughly 130,000 clones; 65% to 90% are singletons. The sample taken for sequencing was PBMCs or T cells enriched from blood (not recorded which). The source is a woman aged 50 to 65 who had recovered from COVID-19. CDR3s include the opening cysteine and the closing phenylalanine or tryptophan. A D gene is named only where the DNA matches it firmly. Some rows have no size entry. The others give once, few or many, or a class for an expanded clone.

d_call: -
v_call: TRBV27
clone_size: -
j_call: TRBJ1-6
cdr3_aa: CASSLSQGYLPKDSPLHF
cdr3_nt: TGTGCCAGCAGTTTGTCCCAGGGGTACCTACCCAAAGATTCACCCCTCCACTTT

d_call: -
v_call: TRBV4-3
clone_size: -
j_call: TRBJ1-2
cdr3_aa: CASSQGEANYGYTF
cdr3_nt: TGCGCCAGCAGCCAAGGTGAGGCAAACTATGGCTACACCTTC

d_call: -
v_call: TRBV6-6
clone_size: -
j_call: TRBJ1-6
cdr3_aa: CASTPAGGDNSPLHF
cdr3_nt: TGTGCCAGCACCCCAGCAGGAGGGGATAATTCACCCCTCCACTTT

d_call: TRBD1
v_call: TRBV2
clone_size: -
j_call: TRBJ2-1
cdr3_aa: CASSPRQGTNEQFF
cdr3_nt: TGTGCCAGCAGCCCAAGACAGGGGACCAATGAGCAGTTCTTC

d_call: TRBD1
v_call: TRBV15
clone_size: -
j_call: TRBJ2-1
cdr3_aa: CATSRKTGVNEQFF
cdr3_nt: TGTGCCACCAGCCGAAAGACAGGGGTGAATGAGCAGTTCTTC

d_call: TRBD1
v_call: TRBV11-2
clone_size: -
j_call: TRBJ2-2
cdr3_aa: CASSFGGTGLNTGELFF
cdr3_nt: TGTGCCAGCAGCTTCGGGGGGACAGGGTTGAACACCGGGGAGCTGTTTTTT

d_call: TRBD1
v_call: TRBV24-1
clone_size: once
j_call: TRBJ1-2
cdr3_aa: CATQDRSNYGYTF
cdr3_nt: TGTGCCACCCAGGACAGGTCCAACTATGGCTACACCTTC

d_call: TRBD1
v_call: TRBV11-2
clone_size: -
j_call: TRBJ1-5
cdr3_aa: CASSNDRDQPQHF
cdr3_nt: TGTGCCAGCAGCAATGACAGGGATCAGCCCCAGCATTTT

d_call: TRBD1
v_call: TRBV7-8
clone_size: -
j_call: TRBJ1-6
cdr3_aa: CASSSDRGGNSPLHF
cdr3_nt: TGTGCCAGCAGCTCGGACAGGGGGGGGAATTCACCCCTCCACTTT

d_call: -
v_call: TRBV5-1
clone_size: -
j_call: TRBJ1-1
cdr3_aa: CASSPGWDTEAFF
cdr3_nt: TGCGCCAGCAGCCCGGGGTGGGACACTGAAGCTTTCTTT

d_call: TRBD1
v_call: TRBV6-5
clone_size: -
j_call: TRBJ1-2
cdr3_aa: CASRPGLTGLGYTF
cdr3_nt: TGTGCCAGCAGGCCCGGCTTGACAGGGCTAGGCTACACCTTC

d_call: -
v_call: TRBV5-4
clone_size: -
j_call: TRBJ2-2
cdr3_aa: CASSLGLAPTGELFF
cdr3_nt: TGTGCCAGCAGCTTGGGGCTAGCCCCCACCGGGGAGCTGTTTTTT

d_call: TRBD2
v_call: TRBV4-1
clone_size: -
j_call: TRBJ2-3
cdr3_aa: CASRGTSGGPGTDTQYF
cdr3_nt: TGCGCCAGCAGAGGGACTAGCGGGGGGCCGGGCACAGATACGCAGTATTTT

d_call: TRBD2
v_call: TRBV5-6
clone_size: -
j_call: TRBJ2-2
cdr3_aa: CASSGSGGLNTGELFF
cdr3_nt: TGTGCCAGCAGCGGTAGCGGGGGGCTGAACACCGGGGAGCTGTTTTTT

d_call: TRBD2
v_call: TRBV2
clone_size: -
j_call: TRBJ2-2
cdr3_aa: CASSMTSGVPTPGELFF
cdr3_nt: TGTGCCAGCAGCATGACTAGCGGGGTCCCAACACCGGGCGAGCTGTTTTTT

d_call: TRBD2
v_call: TRBV5-6
clone_size: -
j_call: TRBJ2-2
cdr3_aa: CASSFPSGGNTGELFF
cdr3_nt: TGTGCCAGCAGCTTCCCTAGCGGGGGGAACACCGGGGAGCTGTTTTTT

d_call: -
v_call: TRBV19
clone_size: -
j_call: TRBJ1-1
cdr3_aa: CASSIGSGNTEAFF
cdr3_nt: TGTGCCAGTAGTATAGGATCGGGGAACACTGAAGCTTTCTTT

d_call: TRBD2
v_call: TRBV2
clone_size: -
j_call: TRBJ2-4
cdr3_aa: CASSPTSGGDYIQYF
cdr3_nt: TGTGCCAGCAGTCCGACTAGCGGGGGGGACTACATTCAGTACTTC

d_call: TRBD1
v_call: TRBV6-5
clone_size: -
j_call: TRBJ1-5
cdr3_aa: CASSYSSDRGNQPQHF
cdr3_nt: TGTGCCAGCAGTTACTCGTCCGACAGGGGCAATCAGCCCCAGCATTTT

d_call: -
v_call: TRBV10-1
clone_size: -
j_call: TRBJ1-5
cdr3_aa: CASPFSPRGKYSNQPQHF
cdr3_nt: TGCGCCAGCCCCTTCAGCCCTCGGGGGAAATATAGCAATCAGCCCCAGCATTTT

d_call: -
v_call: TRBV10-2
clone_size: -
j_call: TRBJ1-6
cdr3_aa: CASTPRVLNSPLHF
cdr3_nt: TGCGCCAGCACCCCCCGGGTCCTTAATTCACCCCTCCACTTT

d_call: -
v_call: TRBV5-6
clone_size: -
j_call: TRBJ1-1
cdr3_aa: CASSINTEAFF
cdr3_nt: TGTGCCAGCAGTATAAACACTGAAGCTTTCTTT

d_call: TRBD2
v_call: TRBV11-3
clone_size: -
j_call: TRBJ2-2
cdr3_aa: CASSFWLAGGTGELFF
cdr3_nt: TGTGCCAGCAGCTTTTGGCTAGCGGGGGGAACCGGGGAGCTGTTTTTT

d_call: -
v_call: TRBV5-1
clone_size: few
j_call: TRBJ1-1
cdr3_aa: CASSLGAGMNTEAFF
cdr3_nt: TGCGCCAGCAGCTTAGGTGCAGGGATGAACACTGAAGCTTTCTTT

d_call: TRBD2
v_call: TRBV7-9
clone_size: -
j_call: TRBJ2-5
cdr3_aa: CASSGLAGGPIEETQYF
cdr3_nt: TGTGCCAGCAGCGGACTAGCGGGGGGGCCGATAGAAGAGACCCAGTACTTC

d_call: TRBD1
v_call: TRBV10-3
clone_size: -
j_call: TRBJ1-2
cdr3_aa: CAIRTGAADGYTF
cdr3_nt: TGTGCCATCAGGACAGGGGCGGCGGATGGCTACACCTTC

d_call: -
v_call: TRBV19
clone_size: -
j_call: TRBJ1-3
cdr3_aa: CASSMEAARSGNTIYF
cdr3_nt: TGTGCCAGTAGTATGGAGGCAGCCCGCTCTGGAAACACCATATATTTT

d_call: -
v_call: TRBV29-1
clone_size: -
j_call: TRBJ1-1
cdr3_aa: CSVEGYSLFEAFF
cdr3_nt: TGCAGCGTTGAAGGCTACAGTCTATTTGAAGCTTTCTTT

d_call: TRBD1
v_call: TRBV3-1/TRBV3-2
clone_size: -
j_call: TRBJ2-1
cdr3_aa: CASSQGQGVNEQFF
cdr3_nt: TGTGCCAGCAGCCAAGGTCAGGGGGTAAATGAGCAGTTCTTC

d_call: -
v_call: TRBV7-2
clone_size: -
j_call: TRBJ1-1
cdr3_aa: CASSLALHFEAFF
cdr3_nt: TGTGCCAGCAGCTTAGCGTTGCACTTTGAAGCTTTCTTT

d_call: TRBD1
v_call: TRBV7-8
clone_size: once
j_call: TRBJ2-5
cdr3_aa: CASSTIHGTVTKETQYF
cdr3_nt: TGTGCCAGCAGCACGATACACGGGACAGTCACTAAAGAGACCCAGTACTTC

d_call: TRBD2
v_call: TRBV4-1
clone_size: -
j_call: TRBJ2-7
cdr3_aa: CASSQVLAGGYEQYF
cdr3_nt: TGCGCCAGCAGCCAAGTTCTAGCGGGGGGATACGAGCAGTACTTC

d_call: TRBD1
v_call: TRBV5-8
clone_size: -
j_call: TRBJ2-7
cdr3_aa: CASSHGQGTYEQYF
cdr3_nt: TGTGCCAGCAGCCACGGACAGGGGACCTACGAGCAGTACTTC

d_call: TRBD2
v_call: TRBV7-8
clone_size: once
j_call: TRBJ2-7
cdr3_aa: CASSLRVAGGNEQYF
cdr3_nt: TGTGCCAGCAGCTTAAGGGTAGCGGGGGGCAACGAGCAGTACTTC

d_call: -
v_call: TRBV23-1
clone_size: few
j_call: TRBJ1-1
cdr3_aa: CASSQSGRNTEAFF
cdr3_nt: TGCGCCAGCAGTCAATCGGGGAGGAACACTGAAGCTTTCTTT

d_call: TRBD2
v_call: TRBV2
clone_size: -
j_call: TRBJ2-5
cdr3_aa: CASSELAGGPETQYF
cdr3_nt: TGTGCCAGCAGTGAGCTAGCGGGGGGGCCTGAGACCCAGTACTTC

d_call: -
v_call: TRBV6-1
clone_size: -
j_call: TRBJ2-7
cdr3_aa: CASSESRFRGSAYEQYF
cdr3_nt: TGTGCCAGCAGTGAATCTCGATTTCGGGGGTCGGCCTACGAGCAGTACTTC

d_call: -
v_call: TRBV13
clone_size: once
j_call: TRBJ1-6
cdr3_aa: CASSLSTESSYNSPLHF
cdr3_nt: TGTGCCAGCAGCTTAAGTACTGAGAGCTCCTATAATTCACCCCTCCACTTT

d_call: -
v_call: TRBV6-5
clone_size: -
j_call: TRBJ2-2
cdr3_aa: CATLANTGELFF
cdr3_nt: TGTGCCACACTAGCGAACACCGGGGAGCTGTTTTTT

d_call: -
v_call: TRBV2
clone_size: -
j_call: TRBJ1-5
cdr3_aa: CASSLSGLSNQPQHF
cdr3_nt: TGTGCCAGCAGTCTCTCGGGATTAAGCAATCAGCCCCAGCATTTT